This is a list of T cell receptor beta chains from one sample in a study of shared clonotypes between healthy human individuals. Using immunoSEQ multiplex PCR, the repertoire was profiled, and TCRdb retains in-frame clones only, with some absent. The sample shows roughly 2,000,000 clones, 85% to 95% of them seen only once. Sequencing was done on a sample of naive CD8+ T cells sorted from blood. The receptors shown here come from a man aged 18 to 29 in good health. CDR3s include the opening cysteine and the closing phenylalanine or tryptophan. D genes are given only for firm matches. Where a row states a size, it is once, few, many or the class of an expanded clone; other rows omit it.

>NA|TRBJ2-1|TRBV30|NA
CAWSVGVGEQFF
TGTGCCTGGAGTGTCGGAGTAGGTGAGCAGTTCTTC
>NA|TRBJ1-5|TRBV6-1|NA
CASSEAAGHQPQHF
TGTGCCAGCAGTGAAGCCGCGGGACATCAGCCCCAGCATTTT
>TRBD1|TRBJ1-1|TRBV29-1|once
CSVPGQGAEAFF
TGCAGCGTTCCGGGACAGGGGGCTGAAGCTTTCTTT
>NA|TRBJ1-1|TRBV7-6|NA
CASSLAGGLDPEAFF
TGTGCCAGCAGCTTAGCAGGGGGATTAGACCCTGAAGCTTTCTTT
>TRBD2|TRBJ2-1|TRBV27|NA
CASSPGTSGRDEQFF
TGTGCCAGCAGCCCTGGGACTAGCGGGAGGGATGAGCAGTTCTTC
>TRBD1|TRBJ2-4|TRBV2|NA
CASLHRDRAAKNIQYF
TGTGCCAGCCTACACCGGGACAGGGCAGCCAAAAACATTCAGTACTTC
>TRBD2|TRBJ2-1|TRBV7-9|NA
CASSETAGGVPDEQFF
TGTGCCAGCAGCGAGACAGCGGGAGGGGTTCCCGATGAGCAGTTCTTC
>TRBD1|TRBJ1-5|TRBV28|NA
CASTLLQGPQPQHF
TGTGCCAGCACCTTACTACAGGGGCCCCAGCCCCAGCATTTT
>NA|TRBJ2-7|TRBV7-9|NA
CASSLIRDIEDEQYF
TGTGCCAGCAGCTTAATCCGGGACATTGAAGACGAGCAGTACTTC
>NA|TRBJ1-4|TRBV14|NA
CASSQGQLGNEKLFF
TGTGCCAGCAGCCAAGGACAGCTTGGGAATGAAAAACTGTTTTTT
>NA|TRBJ2-2|TRBV4-1|NA
CASNPANTGELFF
TGCGCCAGCAATCCGGCGAACACCGGGGAGCTGTTTTTT
>TRBD2|TRBJ2-3|TRBV11-2|NA
CASQRWLAGDTDTQYF
TGTGCCAGTCAACGATGGCTAGCGGGGGATACAGATACGCAGTATTTT
>NA|TRBJ2-7|TRBV28|NA
CASIRGDYGSSYEQYF
TGTGCCTCGATACGTGGAGACTACGGTAGCTCCTACGAGCAGTACTTC
>NA|TRBJ1-1|TRBV7-6|NA
CASSRGGSNTEAFF
TGTGCCAGCAGCCGCGGGGGATCGAACACTGAAGCTTTCTTT
>TRBD1|TRBJ2-7|TRBV7-9|NA
CASSPGQGNYEQYF
TGTGCCAGCAGTCCGGGACAGGGGAACTACGAGCAGTACTTC
>TRBD1|TRBJ2-2|TRBV11-2|NA
CASSLVGTGGELFF
TGTGCCAGCAGCTTAGTGGGGACAGGCGGGGAGCTGTTTTTT
>TRBD1|TRBJ2-7|TRBV27|NA
CASSGTGEPYEQYF
TGTGCCAGCAGTGGGACAGGAGAACCCTACGAGCAGTACTTC
>NA|TRBJ2-1|TRBV7-9|NA
CASSRSPSEHEQFF
TGTGCCAGCAGCCGTTCCCCTAGCGAGCATGAGCAGTTCTTC
>TRBD1|TRBJ2-5|TRBV7-6|NA
CASSWDTGGGETQYF
TGTGCCAGCAGCTGGGATACAGGGGGAGGAGAGACCCAGTACTTC
>NA|TRBJ1-2|TRBV7-9|few
CASSLATGHYGYTF
TGTGCCAGCAGCTTAGCCACAGGGCACTATGGCTACACCTTC
>TRBD1|TRBJ1-2|TRBV7-6|NA
CASSLEGGWDYGYTF
TGTGCCAGCAGCTTAGAAGGGGGCTGGGACTATGGCTACACCTTC
>NA|TRBJ2-3|TRBV7-9|NA
CATSRTTDTQYF
TGTGCCACTTCCAGAACCACAGATACGCAGTATTTT
>NA|TRBJ2-7|TRBV6-1|once
CASSSPTPEQYF
TGTGCCAGCAGTTCTCCTACTCCCGAGCAGTACTTC
>NA|TRBJ2-7|TRBV19|NA
CASSWGSTYEQYF
TGTGCCAGTAGTTGGGGATCGACCTACGAGCAGTACTTC
>TRBD1|TRBJ1-2|TRBV13|NA
CASSPKTGMLYGYTF
TGTGCCAGCAGCCCAAAGACAGGGATGCTCTATGGCTACACCTTC
>NA|TRBJ2-3|TRBV5-6|NA
CASSLGPNPDTQYF
TGTGCCAGCAGCTTAGGGCCCAACCCAGATACGCAGTATTTT
>TRBD1|TRBJ2-1|TRBV27|NA
CASSQGGEQFF
TGTGCCAGCAGTCAAGGGGGCGAGCAGTTCTTC
>NA|TRBJ2-7|TRBV4-1|NA
CASSLEWDGRSYEQYF
TGCGCCAGCAGCCTCGAATGGGACGGACGCTCCTACGAGCAGTACTTC
>NA|TRBJ2-3|TRBV7-9|once
CASSLEVTSTDTQYF
TGTGCCAGCAGCTTAGAAGTTACTAGCACAGATACGCAGTATTTT
>NA|TRBJ2-2|TRBV5-4|NA
CASSISNTGELFF
TGTGCCAGCAGCATTTCGAACACCGGGGAGCTGTTTTTT
>NA|TRBJ1-2|TRBV7-9|NA
CASSLAGLYYGYTF
TGTGCCAGCAGCTTAGCCGGGCTATACTATGGCTACACCTTC
>NA|TRBJ1-3|TRBV4-3|NA
CASSQDVGGTSGNTIYF
TGCGCCAGCAGCCAAGACGTGGGGGGGACCTCTGGAAACACCATATATTTT
>TRBD2|TRBJ2-5|TRBV7-9|NA
CASSLALRTSGGALETQYF
TGTGCCAGCAGCTTAGCGCTTAGGACTAGCGGGGGGGCGTTGGAGACCCAGTACTTC
>NA|TRBJ1-4|TRBV29-1|once
CSVEDLGRGELFF
TGCAGCGTTGAAGATTTGGGGCGCGGAGAACTGTTTTTT
>NA|TRBJ2-5|TRBV7-9|NA
CASSLALMETQYF
TGTGCCAGCAGCTTAGCCCTAATGGAGACCCAGTACTTC
>TRBD2|TRBJ2-7|TRBV7-9|NA
CASSQPSGPSYEQYF
TGTGCCAGCAGCCAGCCTAGCGGGCCCTCCTACGAGCAGTACTTC
>NA|TRBJ2-7|TRBV6-6|NA
CASSYVQGYEQYF
TGTGCCAGCAGTTACGTACAGGGTTACGAGCAGTACTTC
>NA|TRBJ2-2|TRBV29-1|NA
CSVLNPALVNGELFF
TGCAGCGTTCTAAACCCAGCATTGGTTAACGGGGAGCTGTTTTTT
>TRBD2|TRBJ2-1|TRBV11-2|NA
CASSLELAEYNEQFF
TGTGCCAGCAGCTTAGAACTAGCGGAGTACAATGAGCAGTTCTTC
>NA|TRBJ1-1|TRBV10-1|NA
CASSLGGPTEAFF
TGCGCCAGCAGTTTAGGGGGACCCACTGAAGCTTTCTTT
>NA|TRBJ1-1|TRBV5-4|few
CASSLDRSDTEAFF
TGTGCCAGCAGCTTGGACAGGTCGGACACTGAAGCTTTCTTT
>NA|TRBJ1-2|TRBV7-6|NA
CASSLGQGSGYTF
TGTGCCAGCAGCTTAGGGCAGGGGAGTGGCTACACCTTC
>NA|TRBJ2-7|TRBV9|NA
CASSVTPSYEQYF
TGTGCCAGCAGCGTAACACCCAGCTACGAGCAGTACTTC
>TRBD1|TRBJ2-2|TRBV29-1|once
CSVGTGVGGELFF
TGCAGCGTCGGGACAGGGGTGGGCGGGGAGCTGTTTTTT